Each of the 25 T cell receptor beta chains below was sequenced from the same sample in a study of regulatory T cells in long-lasting Graves disease. TCR beta libraries were built with iRepertoire HTBI primers and Arm-PCR of CDR3 regions. TCRdb redid the calling of the multiplex PCR reads with MiXCR, one entry per CDR3 protein. The sample shows approximately 480,000 distinct CDR3 sequences, 15% to 20% of them seen only once. The sample's time point: newly diagnosed GD, antithyroid drugs for less than 3 months. RNA isolated from PBMCs was used to make the TCR library. These data also formed part of another study, on T cells in Graves' hyperthyroidism and ophthalmopathy.

Material: peripheral blood mononuclear cells (PBMCs), obtained at new diagnosis, from a patient treated with antithyroid drugs. These receptors were taken from a middle-aged man with Graves disease.

The table lists this clonotype with many counts. The chain joins TRBV27 to TRBJ2-5; D not certain. CDR3 length: 13 residues. V was shortened by 5 bases and J by 2 bases, with 9 bases between the two germline ends. Per germline, CDR1 MNHEY and CDR2 SMNVEV (reference sequence). CDR3 sequence (DNA): TGTGCCAGCAGTCCCATCCGTCAAGAGACCCAGTACTTC. This codes for CASSPIRQETQYF.

There are many counts of this clonotype. The chain has TRBV5-1 and TRBJ2-1; 12 bases map to TRBD2. The CDR3 covers 16 residues. Unmatched junction bases numbered 12, after V lost 4 bases and J lost 10 bases. Germline V gives CDR1 SGHRS, CDR2 YFSETQ. The CDR3 loop is CASSPRLAGAFGEQFF. The CDR3 DNA reads as TGCGCCAGCAGCCCAAGACTAGCGGGAGCCTTTGGGGAGCAGTTCTTC.

This clonotype was seen a few times. V and J are TRBV19 and TRBJ2-5; D gene uncertain. CDR3 length: 13 residues. The V and J ends lost 3 bases and 5 bases respectively, with 10 bases between them. Germline values: CDR1 LNHDA, CDR2 SQIVND (reference sequence). This CDR3 reads CASSMLGTETQYF. CDR3 sequence (DNA): TGTGCCAGTAGTATGCTCGGTACGGAGACCCAGTACTTC. Together with reference TRBV19 and TRBJ2-5, the CDR3 gives the full variable domain: DGGITQSPKYLFRKEGQNVTLSCEQNLNHDAMYWYRQDPGQGLRLIYYSQIVNDFQKGDIAEGYSVSREKKESFPLTVTSAQKNPTAFYLCASSMLGTETQYFGPGTRLLVL.

This clonotype was picked up a small number of times. The rearrangement joins TRBV27 to TRBJ1-5, with D uncertain. Germline V gene data show CDR1 as MNHEY and CDR2 as SMNVEV (reference sequence). V lost 5 bases to trimming and J lost 9 bases, with 11 bases between them. This CDR3 comprises 12 residues. CDR3: CASSTPGWPQHF. In nucleotides, the CDR3 is TGTGCCAGCAGTACCCCGGGTTGGCCCCAGCATTTT.

The chain couples TRBV19 to TRBJ2-6, with 7 bases aligning to TRBD2. Germline CDR1 is LNHDA and CDR2 is SQIVND (reference sequence). The CDR3 runs to 20 residues. The ends lost 3 bases at V and 2 bases at J; junction bases unmatched: 16. The chain's CDR3 is CASSIIRSGGSRTGANVLTF. Written as DNA, the CDR3 is TGTGCCAGTAGTATCATCAGGTCGGGCGGGAGTAGAACTGGGGCCAACGTCCTGACTTTC.

The chain joins TRBV12-3 or TRBV12-4 to TRBJ2-5; 14 bases align to TRBD2. CDR3 length: 19 amino acids. After removal of 3 bases from V and 4 bases from J, the junction contained 13 bases not matched to a gene. The CDR3 DNA sequence: TGTGCCAGCAGTTTGGGCGTAGGGGGACTAGCGGGAGTAAGAGAGACCCAGTACTTC. As protein: CASSLGVGGLAGVRETQYF.

The chain has TRBV7-9 and TRBJ2-7; D may be TRBD1 (5 bases). Germline CDR1 SEHNR, CDR2 FQNEAQ (reference sequence). CDR3 size: 14 residues. The V gene lost 5 bases and the J gene lost 2 bases, with 13 bases spanning the gap. The CDR3 coding sequence is TGTGCCAGCAGCCCGGACATCCTCCCCTACGAGCAGTACTTC. Its translation: CASSPDILPYEQYF.

This clonotype occurred many times. The chain uses TRBV11-2 and TRBJ2-3; D ambiguous. Trimming removed 0 bases from V and 6 bases from J, with 7 bases in between. The CDR3 is 13 residues long. Germline loops: CDR1 SGHAT, CDR2 FQNNGV. The CDR3 sequence: CASSLDPTDTQYF. Written as DNA, the CDR3 is TGTGCCAGCAGCTTAGACCCCACGGATACGCAGTATTTT.

This clonotype was recorded at least ten times. This chain links TRBV19 with TRBJ1-2, with D tentatively TRBD1 (6 bases). Germline V gene data show CDR1 as LNHDA and CDR2 as SQIVND (reference sequence). V gave up 5 bases and J gave up 7 bases, with 14 bases separating them. The CDR3 consists of 13 residues. This CDR3 reads CASSLQGGGGYTF. The CDR3 DNA is TGTGCCAGTAGTTTACAGGGAGGCGGTGGCTACACCTTC.

This clonotype appeared many times. The gene calls are TRBV28 and TRBJ2-3; D not resolved. The V gene lost 7 bases and the J gene lost 2 bases, with 7 bases spanning the gap. CDR3 size: 12 residues. In germline, CDR1 is MDHEN, CDR2 SYDVKM. This CDR3 is CASKVSTDTQYF. Written as DNA, the CDR3 is TGTGCCAGCAAGGTGTCCACAGATACGCAGTATTTT.

Comments on this clonotype: It is likely a read error: a sequence one base away is far more abundant. The CDR3 end shows no conserved phenylalanine or tryptophan, and so a read error is likely. This chain joins TRBV28 and TRBJ2-1; D remains ambiguous. The DNA end lines up better with TRBJ2-5; the J call may be wrong. The germline V gene encodes CDR1 MDHEN and CDR2 SYDVKM. CDR3 size: 15 residues. The CDR3 is CASSSYPSAFVTQYL. In nucleotides, the CDR3 is TGTGCCAGCAGTTCCTACCCTTCAGCGTTTGTGACCCAGTACCTC.

This chain uses TRBV29-1 with TRBJ2-5; 8 bases match TRBD1. The germline gives CDR1 SQVTM, CDR2 ANQGSEA. The J segment lost 4 bases and the V segment lost 6 bases, leaving 7 bases of the junction unmatched. The CDR3 sequence is 13 residues long. The CDR3 here is CSVLRDRLETQYF. The CDR3 nucleotides are TGCAGCGTCCTCCGGGACAGGTTAGAGACCCAGTACTTC. The whole variable domain, remainder taken from reference TRBV29-1 and TRBJ2-5, is SAVISQKPSRDICQRGTSLTIQCQVDSQVTMMFWYRQQPGQSLTLIATANQGSEATYESGFVIDKFPISRPNLTFSTLTVSNMSPEDSSIYLCSVLRDRLETQYFGPGTRLLVL.

In this sample, this clonotype turned up a few times. The V gene is TRBV20-1, the J gene TRBJ2-1, with 8 bases lining up with TRBD2. Germline CDR1 is DFQATT and CDR2 is SNEGSKA (reference sequence). The CDR3 covers 15 residues. Trimming cost V 2 bases and J 6 bases; bases outside gene matches: 9. DNA of the CDR3: TGCAGTGCTAGACGTAGCGGGACCCCCGGCAATGAGCAGTTCTTC. Residues: CSARRSGTPGNEQFF.

CDR3 region: CASSLQLNEQFF. CDR3 DNA sequence: TGTGCCAGCAGCCTCCAGCTCAATGAGCAGTTCTTC. The rearrangement uses TRBV7-9 and TRBJ2-1; D remains ambiguous. The CDR3 totals 12 residues. V shed 5 bases and J shed 6 bases, with 8 bases lying between them. Germline lookup yields CDR1 SEHNR and CDR2 FQNEAQ (reference sequence).

This chain links TRBV20-1 with TRBJ2-6, with a tentative D call TRBD2 (6 bases). V was cut by 0 bases and J by 4 bases, with 10 bases left in between. CDR1 and CDR2 (germline): DFQATT, SNEGSKA (reference sequence). CDR3 length equals 15 residues. The CDR3 DNA sequence: TGCAGTGCTAGAGATCGCGGGACCGGGGCCAACGTCCTGACTTTC. Amino acid sequence: CSARDRGTGANVLTF.

Points on this clonotype: Since a much larger clone is just one base distant, this may be a read error. The V gene is TRBV11-2, the J gene TRBJ1-2; D is unresolved. Trimming took off 5 bases at V and 8 bases at J, with 15 bases between the two ends. The germline V gene has CDR1 SGHAT and CDR2 FQNNGV. The CDR3 totals 13 residues. CDR3 nucleotide sequence: TGTGCCAGCAGCCTCCCGGGGATAGGAGGCTACACCTTC. This sequence encodes CASSLPGIGGYTF.

This clonotype was counted ten times or more. The chain employs TRBV27 and TRBJ1-1; D is possibly TRBD1 (5 bases). V shed 1 base and J shed 3 bases, with 9 bases lying between them. Germline CDR1 MNHEY, CDR2 SMNVEV (reference sequence). This CDR3 has 14 amino acids. The CDR3 nucleotides read TGTGCCAGCAGTTTATGGGGAGGGGACACTGAAGCTTTCTTT. Translated: CASSLWGGDTEAFF.

This clonotype has ten or more counts. This chain uses TRBV30 with TRBJ2-7, with 7 bases fitting TRBD1. Germline V gives CDR1 GTSNPN, CDR2 SVGIG (reference sequence). The CDR3 length is 12 residues. With V trimmed by 7 bases and J by 1 base, 4 bases remained unmatched. Written as DNA, the CDR3 is TGTGCCTCTATGGGACAGTCCTACGAGCAGTACTTC. Translating gives CASMGQSYEQYF.

This clonotype was counted at least ten times. The genes are TRBV27 and TRBJ2-7, with a tentative D call TRBD1 (6 bases). The CDR3 consists of 14 residues. CDR1 is MNHEY and CDR2 is SMNVEV in the germline V gene (reference sequence). V was shortened by 5 bases and J by 7 bases, with 18 bases between the two germline ends. CDR3 in DNA: TGTGCCAGCAGTCCGTGGGACACCGGCTTTGAGCAGTACTTC. Amino acid sequence: CASSPWDTGFEQYF.

This clonotype showed up many times. The chain combines TRBV6-1 with TRBJ2-7, with a weak D call TRBD1 (6 bases). Germline lookup yields CDR1 MNHNS and CDR2 SASEGT. The CDR3 runs 16 residues. With 3 bases removed from V and 2 bases from J, the gap between germline ends came to 17 bases. Here the CDR3 DNA reads TGTGCCAGCAGTGACCCGGGACAAAAGGGGACCTACGAGCAGTACTTC. This translates into CASSDPGQKGTYEQYF.

V is TRBV5-1 and J is TRBJ2-7; 7 bases agree with TRBD2. J lost 0 bases, V lost 1 base, and 7 bases had no gene match. CDR1 is SGHRS and CDR2 is YFSETQ in the germline V gene. CDR3 size: 16 residues. The CDR3 reads CASSLLPQRDSYEQYF. The CDR3 DNA reads as TGCGCCAGCAGCTTGCTACCTCAGCGGGACTCCTACGAGCAGTACTTC.

Note on this clonotype: At one of its ends the junction is not consistent with the germline gene, which may arise from a read error. The chain combines TRBV7-9 with TRBJ1-6; no definite D call. The germline V gene encodes CDR1 SEHNR and CDR2 FQNEAQ (reference sequence). The CDR3 loop spans 13 amino acids. CDR3 DNA sequence: TGTGCCAGCAGCCGCACGGTAGATTCACCCCCCCACTTT. Translating it yields CASSRTVDSPPHF.

Regarding this clonotype: The final CDR3 position lacks the conserved phenylalanine or tryptophan, pointing to a likely read error. The chain combines TRBV6-1 with TRBJ2-1; TRBD2 matches at 7 bases. Trimming at V came to 6 bases and at J to 9 bases, leaving 14 bases not matched to a gene. Germline V CDR1 and CDR2: MNHNS, SASEGT. The CDR3 is 15 residues long. The CDR3 loop reads CASRTLGRESPEQFL. The CDR3 bases are TGTGCCAGCAGAACCCTAGGGCGGGAGTCCCCTGAGCAGTTCCTC.

For this clonotype: A much larger clone differs from this one at a single base, so this may be a read error. Without the conserved terminal phenylalanine or tryptophan, this CDR3 likely stems from a read error. V and J are TRBV9 and TRBJ2-3, with D perhaps TRBD1 or TRBD2 (5 bases each). The germline V gene has CDR1 SGDLS and CDR2 YYNGEE. This CDR3 is 15 amino acids long. Trimming took 3 bases from V and 4 from J, leaving 15 bases between them. CDR3 in amino acids: CASSAIEGSADTQYI. DNA of the CDR3: TGTGCCAGCAGCGCGATCGAGGGGTCGGCAGATACGCAGTATATT.

At least ten counts were recorded for this clonotype. V usage is TRBV28 and J usage is TRBJ2-1; 12 positions match TRBD2. V trimming: 4 bases; J trimming: 8 bases; junction bases outside the gene matches: 9. Germline CDR1 and CDR2: MDHEN and SYDVKM. The CDR3 runs 16 residues. The CDR3 DNA reads TGTGCCAGCAGTTCCCCCGGGACTAGCGGGCAGTATGAGCAGTTCTTC. The encoded protein is CASSSPGTSGQYEQFF.